This T cell receptor beta chain was captured in a study of blood T cells in healthy people across ages. The use of a sample-barcoded 5' primer and a J-beta primer mix characterized a second PCR of about 6 to 11 cycles. TCRdb re-derived calls from the 5' RACE reads in MiXCR, one entry per CDR3 protein. The table lists hundreds of thousands of distinct CDR3 sequences, around 54% of them singletons, with roughly 34% in the top ten. The total RNA that was extracted per sample amounted to at least 5.5 micrograms. CDR3 length equals 14 residues. CDR1 and CDR2 from the germline V gene are SGHDN and FVKESK. V shed 5 bases and J shed 1 base, with 11 bases lying between them. With respect to this clonotype: Its antigen is undetermined.

The study, taken as a whole, reports: A strong correlation was found between TCR beta diversity and the percentage of naive T cells.

The gene calls are TRBV14 and TRBJ1-1; D is undetermined. The clonotype originates from a man aged 55 to 69 in good health. Sample: blood. CDR3 residues: CASSLPQGNTEAFF. CDR3 sequence (DNA): TGTGCCAGCAGCTTGCCCCAAGGGAACACTGAAGCTTTCTTT. Combining the CDR3 with reference TRBV14 and TRBJ1-1 gives the whole variable domain EAGVTQFPSHSVIEKGQTVTLRCDPISGHDNLYWYRRVMGKEIKFLLHFVKESKQDESGMPNNRFLAERTGGTYSTLKVQPAELEDSGVYFCASSLPQGNTEAFFGQGTRLTVV.